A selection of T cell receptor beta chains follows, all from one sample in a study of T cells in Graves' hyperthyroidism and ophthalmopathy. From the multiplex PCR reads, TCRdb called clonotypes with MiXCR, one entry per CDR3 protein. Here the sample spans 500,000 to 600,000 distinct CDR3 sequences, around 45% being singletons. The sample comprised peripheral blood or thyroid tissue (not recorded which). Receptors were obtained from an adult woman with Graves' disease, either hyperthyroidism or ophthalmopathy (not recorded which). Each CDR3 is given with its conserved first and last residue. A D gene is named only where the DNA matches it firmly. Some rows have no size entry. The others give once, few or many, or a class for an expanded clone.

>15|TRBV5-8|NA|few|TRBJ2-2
TGTGCCAGCAGCTTGGCCCAGGGCTCCGCCGGGGAGCTGTTTTTT
CASSLAQGSAGELFF
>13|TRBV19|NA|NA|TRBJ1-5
TGTGCCAGTAGTGGGTTACGGAATCAGCCCCAGCATTTT
CASSGLRNQPQHF
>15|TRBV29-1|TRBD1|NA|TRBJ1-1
TGCAGCGTTGAGGGTTCAGGGGGCGCGCACACTGAAGCTTTCTTT
CSVEGSGGAHTEAFF
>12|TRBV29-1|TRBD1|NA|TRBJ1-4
TGCAGCGTTGACAGGGGGCCCGAAAAACTGTTTTTT
CSVDRGPEKLFF
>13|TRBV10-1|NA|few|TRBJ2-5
TGCGCCAGCAACGAGGGAGTCCAAGAGACCCAGTACTTC
CASNEGVQETQYF
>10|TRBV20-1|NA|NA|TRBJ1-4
TGCAGTGCTAGAGAGGGAAAACTGTTTTTT
CSAREGKLFF
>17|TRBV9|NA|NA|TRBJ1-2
TGTGCCAGCAGCGTAGGAGCTGAGGCATCCAGGGACTATGGCTACACCTTC
CASSVGAEASRDYGYTF
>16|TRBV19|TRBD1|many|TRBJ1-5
TGTGCCAGTAGTGTCACCGGGACAGGGGGCAATCAGCCCCAGCATTTT
CASSVTGTGGNQPQHF
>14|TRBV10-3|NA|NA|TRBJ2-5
TGTGCCATCAGTGAAACGGGACCGGGGGAGGCCCAGTACTTC
CAISETGPGEAQYF
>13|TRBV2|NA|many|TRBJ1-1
TGTGCCAGCAAAGAGGGAACGAACACTGAAGCTTTCTTT
CASKEGTNTEAFF
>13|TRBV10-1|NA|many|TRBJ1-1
TGCGCCAGCAGTGGTGGGGCGAACACTGAAGCTTTCTTT
CASSGGANTEAFF
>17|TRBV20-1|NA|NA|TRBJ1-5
TGCAGTGCTAGCCCGGACGGTTGGGGGGATAGCAATCAGCCCCAGCATTTT
CSASPDGWGDSNQPQHF
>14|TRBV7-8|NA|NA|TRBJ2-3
TGTGCCAGCAGCTTATACGGGGACACAGATACGCAGTATTTT
CASSLYGDTDTQYF
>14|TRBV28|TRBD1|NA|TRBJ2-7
TGTGCCAGCAGTTTAATGGGACAGGCACGCGAGCAGTACTTC
CASSLMGQAREQYF
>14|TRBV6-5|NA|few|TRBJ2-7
TGTGCCAGCAGCCCAAGGCCAACATCCTACGAGCAGTACTTC
CASSPRPTSYEQYF
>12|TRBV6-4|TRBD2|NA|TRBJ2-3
TGTGCCAGCAGTCGGGACTACCGAACGCAGTATTTT
CASSRDYRTQYF
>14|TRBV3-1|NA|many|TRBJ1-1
TGTGCCAGCAGCCATTGGGAACGAGGGGGTAGAGCTTTCTTT
CASSHWERGGRAFF
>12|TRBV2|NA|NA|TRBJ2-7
TGTGCCAGCAGTGGATGGTCCTACGGGCGGTACTTC
CASSGWSYGRYF
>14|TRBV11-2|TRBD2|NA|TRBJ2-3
TGTGCCAGCAGGAAGACTAGCGGGAGCGATACGCAGTATTTT
CASRKTSGSDTQYF
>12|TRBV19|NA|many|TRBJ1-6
TGTGCCAGTAGTATAGGAGGACGACCCCTCCACTTT
CASSIGGRPLHF
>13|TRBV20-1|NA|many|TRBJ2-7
TGCAGTGCTAGAGCGCGGTACTCCTACGAGCAGTACTTC
CSARARYSYEQYF
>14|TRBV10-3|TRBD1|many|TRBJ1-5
TGTGCCATCAGTCTCACAGGGGGCTCAGAGCCCCAGCATTTT
CAISLTGGSEPQHF
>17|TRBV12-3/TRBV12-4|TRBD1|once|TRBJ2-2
TGTGCCAGCAGTGGACGACAGGGCGCCCCGAACACCGGGAAGCTGTTTTTT
CASSGRQGAPNTGKLFF
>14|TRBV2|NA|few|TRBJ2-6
TGTGCCAGCAGGGACATCTCTGGGGCCAACGTCCTGACTTTC
CASRDISGANVLTF
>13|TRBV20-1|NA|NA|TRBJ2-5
TGCAGTGCTAGCGGGAGAGGTCTGGAGACCCAGTACTTC
CSASGRGLETQYF
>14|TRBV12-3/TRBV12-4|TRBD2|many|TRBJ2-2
TGTGCCAGCACGGCCCGGGAGGACACCGGGGAGCTGTTTTTT
CASTAREDTGELFF
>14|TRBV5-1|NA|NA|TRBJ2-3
TGTGCCAGCAGCTATGGGGTTGGTGGAGATACGCAGTATTTT
CASSYGVGGDTQYF
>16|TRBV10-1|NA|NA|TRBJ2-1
TGCGCCAGCAGTGGAGCAGGGAGAAATCACAGAGGTGAGCAGTTCTTC
CASSGAGRNHRGEQFF
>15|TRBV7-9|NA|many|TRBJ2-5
TGTGCCAGCTTGGGACCGAACAATTTACAAGAGACCCAGTACTTC
CASLGPNNLQETQYF
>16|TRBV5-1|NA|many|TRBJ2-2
TGCGCCAGCAGCTCCTACATGGGGCAGGGACACGGGGAGCTGTTTTTT
CASSSYMGQGHGELFF
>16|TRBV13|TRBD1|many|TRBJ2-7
TGTGCCAGCAGCCCGTTATCGACAGGGGGCTGGAACGAGCAGTACTTC
CASSPLSTGGWNEQYF
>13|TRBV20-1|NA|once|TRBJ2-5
TGCAGTGCTAGTGATTCGACAGTTGAGACCCAGTACTTC
CSASDSTVETQYF
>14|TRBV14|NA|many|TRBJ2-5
TGTGCCAGCAGCCAAGTTGGGTTTCAAGAGACCCAGTACTTC
CASSQVGFQETQYF
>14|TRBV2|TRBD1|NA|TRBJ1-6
TGTGCCAGCAATCCGACAGGGGTTAATTCACCCCTCCACTTT
CASNPTGVNSPLHF
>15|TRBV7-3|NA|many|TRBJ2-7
TGTGCCAGCAGCTTATTGGCAGGGCCAACCTACGAGCAGTACTTC
CASSLLAGPTYEQYF
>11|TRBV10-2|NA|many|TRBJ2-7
TGCGCCAGCAGTGGCGCCATCGAGCAGTACTTC
CASSGAIEQYF
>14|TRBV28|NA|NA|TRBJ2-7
TGTGCCAGCAGAAGGCTCTACATGGTCCGGGAGCAGTACTTC
CASRRLYMVREQYF
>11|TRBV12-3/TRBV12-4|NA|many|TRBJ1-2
TGTGCCAGCAGTATCGGTGGGGGCTACACCTTC
CASSIGGGYTF
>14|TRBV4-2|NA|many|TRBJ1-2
TGTGCCAGCAGCCAAGATAGAGGCAGATATGGCTACACCTTC
CASSQDRGRYGYTF
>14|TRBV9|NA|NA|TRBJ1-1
TGTGCCAGCAGCGTAGTGTATAAGAACACTGAAGCTTTCTTT
CASSVVYKNTEAFF
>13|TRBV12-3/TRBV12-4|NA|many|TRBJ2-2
TGTGCCAGCAGATTCAGGGTCCCTGGGGAGCTGTTTTTT
CASRFRVPGELFF
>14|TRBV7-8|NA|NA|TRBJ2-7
TGCGCCAGCAGCATCCAGACGTCTCTCTACGAGCAGTACTTC
CASSIQTSLYEQYF
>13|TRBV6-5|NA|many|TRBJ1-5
TGTGCCAGCAGTTACGGAGACAATCAGCCCCAGCATTTT
CASSYGDNQPQHF
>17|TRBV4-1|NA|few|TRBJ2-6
TGCGCCAGCAGCCAAGTTTTTTCGGTCTCTGGGGCCAACGTCCTGACTTTC
CASSQVFSVSGANVLTF
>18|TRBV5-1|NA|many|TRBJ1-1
TGCGCCAGCAGCTTGGAAGAACGGACAGCCCCGACGGACACTGAAGCTTTCTTT
CASSLEERTAPTDTEAFF
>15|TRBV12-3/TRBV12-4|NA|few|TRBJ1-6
TGTGCCAGCAGTGTGGACACGCCAAATAATTCACCCCTCCACTTT
CASSVDTPNNSPLHF
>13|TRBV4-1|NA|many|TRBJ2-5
TGCGCCAGCAGCTGGGCAGGGGAAGAGACCCAGTACTTC
CASSWAGEETQYF
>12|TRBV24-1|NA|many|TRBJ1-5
TGTGCCACCAGTGACTTCGATCAGCCCCAGCATTTT
CATSDFDQPQHF
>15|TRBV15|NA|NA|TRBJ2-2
TGTGCCACCAGCAGTCCACAGGGTTGGACCGGGGAGCTGTTTTTT
CATSSPQGWTGELFF
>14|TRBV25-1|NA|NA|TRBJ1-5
TGTGCCAGCAGTGCCGCAGGGAATAGTCAGCCCCAGCATTTT
CASSAAGNSQPQHF
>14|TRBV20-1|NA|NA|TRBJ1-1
TGCAGGGGGGGGCAGGGACCGATAAACACTGAAGCTTTCTTT
CRGGQGPINTEAFF
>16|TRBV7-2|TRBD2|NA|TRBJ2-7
TGTGCCAGCAGCTTAGCACGTAGCGGGAGGGCCTTCGAGCAGTACTTC
CASSLARSGRAFEQYF
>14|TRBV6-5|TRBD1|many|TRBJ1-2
TGTGCCAGCAGTCCGGGACAGGGGTTTTCGAGCTACACCTTC
CASSPGQGFSSYTF
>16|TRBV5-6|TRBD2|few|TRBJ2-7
TGTGCCAGCAGCCGATGGATTAGCGGGAGGGCTTACGAGCAGTACTTC
CASSRWISGRAYEQYF